Listed below are T cell receptor beta chains from one sample, sequenced in a study of T cell repertoires in cytomegalovirus infection. No antigen has been identified for these receptors. MiXCR, applied by TCRdb to the reads, yields one record per CDR3 protein. The data show hundreds of thousands of distinct CDR3 sequences, roughly 33% seen once. This specimen consisted of cultured PBMCs, obtained from culture after CMV antigen stimulation. These receptors originate from a human donor in good health (CMV status not recorded). Some clones in this sample may be carry-over from other donors' samples. Each CDR3 is given with its conserved first and last residue. Each record gives: V gene, clone size, D gene, J gene, CDR3 protein, CDR3 DNA. D genes are given only for firm matches. Part of the rows lack a size; the others show once, few, many or a class for expanded clones.

TRBV20-1,.,.,TRBJ2-7,CSARQVVPLFSYEQYF,TGCAGTGCTAGACAGGTGGTCCCTTTGTTCTCCTACGAGCAGTACTTC
TRBV20-1,.,.,TRBJ2-7,CSAATPSLYEQYF,TGCAGTGCCGCGACACCTAGCCTTTACGAGCAGTACTTC
TRBV12-3/TRBV12-4,.,.,TRBJ2-7,CASSFDFPYEQYF,TGTGCCAGCAGTTTTGACTTCCCCTACGAGCAGTACTTC
TRBV11-2,.,TRBD2,TRBJ2-7,CASSFLRGGVYEQYF,TGTGCCAGCAGCTTCTTGCGGGGGGGCGTTTACGAGCAGTACTTC
TRBV6-8,.,.,TRBJ2-7,CASSYSTGYYEQYF,TGTGCCAGCAGTTACAGTACAGGGTACTACGAGCAGTACTTC
TRBV7-2,.,TRBD2,TRBJ2-7,CASSFGREGRQYF,TGTGCCAGCAGCTTCGGACGGGAGGGTAGGCAGTACTTC
TRBV5-6,few,.,TRBJ1-4,CASSSLRGGKEKLFF,TGTGCCAGCAGCTCGCTCCGGGGTGGCAAGGAAAAACTGTTTTTT
TRBV7-2,many,.,TRBJ1-1,CASSLWGGNAEAFF,TGTGCCAGCAGCTTATGGGGGGGTAATGCTGAAGCTTTCTTT
TRBV12-3/TRBV12-4,few,.,TRBJ2-7,CASSLVEHYEQYF,TGTGCCAGCAGTTTAGTGGAGCACTACGAGCAGTACTTC
TRBV4-1,.,.,TRBJ2-2,CASSLDRDNTGELFF,TGCGCCAGCAGCCTAGACCGGGATAACACCGGGGAGCTGTTTTTT
TRBV7-8,few,.,TRBJ1-1,CASSLEGFNTEAFF,TGTGCCAGCAGCTTAGAAGGATTTAACACTGAAGCTTTCTTT
TRBV12-3/TRBV12-4,.,.,TRBJ1-1,CASSSRVVWAFF,TGTGCCAGCAGCTCCAGGGTTGTTTGGGCTTTCTTT
TRBV7-2,.,TRBD2,TRBJ2-7,CASSTLAGGLEQYF,TGTGCCAGCAGCACACTAGCGGGAGGGCTAGAGCAGTACTTC
TRBV7-2,many,.,TRBJ1-2,CASSLEGGLVYGYTF,TGTGCCAGCAGCTTAGAGGGGGGGTTGGTCTATGGCTACACCTTC
TRBV28,.,TRBD2,TRBJ2-3,CASSWGTSGTDTQYF,TGTGCCAGCAGTTGGGGGACTAGCGGGACAGATACGCAGTATTTT
TRBV7-2,many,.,TRBJ2-3,CASSNWDTQYF,TGTGCCAGCAGCAATTGGGATACGCAGTATTTT
TRBV20-1,.,TRBD2,TRBJ2-3,CSARALAGRAITDTQYF,TGCAGTGCTAGGGCGCTAGCGGGGCGAGCGATCACAGATACGCAGTATTTT
TRBV7-6,.,TRBD1,TRBJ2-5,CASSLGQGTEETQYF,TGTGCCAGCAGCCTCGGACAGGGGACGGAGGAGACCCAGTACTTC
TRBV7-2,many,.,TRBJ2-3,CASNGVSNTQYF,TGTGCCAGCAATGGGGTCTCTAATACGCAGTATTTT
TRBV7-2,few,TRBD2,TRBJ2-1,CASSPLSRLAGDNEQFF,TGTGCCAGCAGCCCCCTATCCCGACTAGCGGGAGACAATGAGCAGTTCTTC
TRBV5-1,.,TRBD2,TRBJ2-5,CASSSQGGAGETQYF,TGCGCCAGCAGTTCCCAGGGAGGGGCAGGGGAGACCCAGTACTTC
TRBV12-3/TRBV12-4,.,.,TRBJ1-2,CASSFPGTYGYTF,TGTGCCAGCAGTTTCCCAGGGACCTATGGCTACACCTTC
TRBV7-2,many,.,TRBJ2-7,CASSPTLWEQYF,TGTGCCAGCAGCCCTACTCTGTGGGAGCAGTACTTC
TRBV12-3/TRBV12-4,.,.,TRBJ1-2,CASRIVGLRGYTF,TGTGCCAGCAGGATAGTGGGGTTGCGTGGCTACACCTTC
TRBV10-3,.,TRBD2,TRBJ2-7,CAISESVASGPAYEQYF,TGTGCCATCAGTGAGTCGGTGGCTAGCGGGCCAGCCTACGAGCAGTACTTC
TRBV7-2,many,.,TRBJ2-3,CASSLTGRTDTQYF,TGTGCCAGCAGCCTCACAGGGCGCACAGATACGCAGTATTTT
TRBV19,once,TRBD1,TRBJ1-4,CASSIFGTGEANEKLFF,TGTGCCAGTAGTATTTTTGGGACAGGGGAGGCTAATGAAAAACTGTTTTTT
TRBV7-6,.,.,TRBJ2-1,CASSSLTSWQFF,TGTGCCAGCAGCTCATTGACCTCATGGCAGTTCTTC
TRBV7-2,few,.,TRBJ2-3,CASSLTLFEPDTQYF,TGTGCCAGCAGCTTAACTCTGTTTGAGCCAGATACGCAGTATTTT
TRBV7-2,many,.,TRBJ2-5,CASSLVAETQYF,TGTGCCAGCAGCTTAGTGGCTGAGACCCAGTACTTC
TRBV29-1,.,TRBD1,TRBJ1-1,CSVRPGQGLNTEAFF,TGCAGCGTTCGTCCGGGACAGGGGTTAAACACTGAAGCTTTCTTT
TRBV7-8,.,TRBD2,TRBJ2-2,CASRSGGGELFF,TGTGCCAGCCGCTCGGGGGGCGGGGAGCTGTTTTTT
TRBV19,.,.,TRBJ1-6,CASSMSRSSYNSPLHF,TGTGCCAGTAGTATGAGTAGAAGCTCCTATAATTCACCCCTCCACTTT
TRBV19,.,TRBD1,TRBJ2-5,CASSSNRDRKETQYF,TGTGCCAGTAGCAGCAACCGGGACAGGAAAGAGACCCAGTACTTC
TRBV12-3/TRBV12-4,.,.,TRBJ1-3,CASSPLWGSAGNTIYF,TGTGCCAGCAGCCCCCTGTGGGGGAGTGCTGGAAACACCATATATTTT
TRBV7-2,.,.,TRBJ2-7,CASSLLGTRTYEQYF,TGTGCCAGCAGCTTATTGGGGACCCGTACCTACGAGCAGTACTTC
TRBV11-2,.,.,TRBJ2-7,CASSPVGPRVYEQYF,TGTGCCAGCAGCCCTGTGGGACCCCGGGTCTACGAGCAGTACTTC
TRBV7-2,many,TRBD2,TRBJ2-1,CASSLRPGLAEGNEQFF,TGTGCCAGCAGCTTACGACCGGGACTAGCGGAGGGTAATGAGCAGTTCTTC
TRBV2,.,.,TRBJ2-7,CASSESAPRQRHF,TGTGCCAGCAGTGAATCCGCGCCCCGTCAACGGCACTTC
TRBV30,.,.,TRBJ2-7,CAWSVQGGYEQYF,TGTGCCTGGAGTGTACAGGGTGGCTACGAGCAGTACTTC